The 25 T cell receptor beta chains listed next were all sequenced from one sample in a study of graft-versus-host responses after intestinal transplantation. The antigens for these receptors are not known. Assay used: immunoSEQ multiplex PCR; TCRdb lists only in-frame clones, some missing. The table includes some 110,000 clones, over 75% detected once. This sample comprised unstimulated CD4+ T cells sorted from spleen or lymph node cells, obtained before intestinal transplant. The origin of the receptors is a human donor who received an intestinal transplant.

The rearrangement links TRBV7-6 to TRBJ2-7; unclear D gene. Germline lookup yields CDR1 SGHVS and CDR2 FNYEAQ. V lost 6 bases, J lost 4 bases, and 13 bases lay in between. There are 13 residues in the CDR3. CDR3 residues: CASSSAFLYEQYF. For the CDR3, the DNA is TGTGCCAGCAGTAGTGCCTTTCTTTACGAGCAGTACTTC.

The chain is built from TRBV15 and TRBJ2-3, with TRBD2 as a possible D gene (5 bases). Per germline, CDR1 LNHNV and CDR2 YYDKDF (reference sequence). This CDR3 spans 19 amino acids. V was trimmed by 0 bases and J by 1 base, leaving 20 bases between them. The CDR3 loop is CATSREVVGRGLGTDTQYF. The CDR3 DNA follows: TGTGCCACCAGCAGAGAAGTCGTGGGCCGAGGGTTGGGCACAGATACGCAGTATTTT.

The genes are TRBV28 and TRBJ2-5, with D perhaps matching TRBD2 (6 bases). The DNA end lines up better with TRBJ2-7; the J call may be wrong. CDR3 size: 15 residues. Germline CDR1 is MDHEN and CDR2 is SYDVKM. In DNA form, the CDR3 reads TGTGCCAGCAGGAGGACCGGGACTGCCTCCTACGAGCAGTACTTC. It specifies CASRRTGTASYEQYF.

The CDR3 DNA follows: TGTGCCAGCAGCTTAGTCCCGGGACAGGGGTACGAGCAGTACTTC. Residues: CASSLVPGQGYEQYF. The V call is TRBV11-2, the J call TRBJ2-7; TRBD1 matches 10 bases. This CDR3 is built from 15 residues. CDR1 SGHAT and CDR2 FQNNGV come from the germline V gene. After removal of 1 base from V and 4 bases from J, the junction contained 4 bases not matched to a gene.

J is TRBJ2-5 and V is TRBV7-6; possibly TRBD1 for D (6 bases). CDR3 length: 16 residues. Trimming took 3 bases from V and 0 from J, leaving 14 bases between them. From germline, CDR1 is SGHVS and CDR2 FNYEAQ. The CDR3 nucleotides read TGTGCCAGCAGCTTGCTGAACAGGGTTGACCAAGAGACCCAGTACTTC. This translates into CASSLLNRVDQETQYF.

This chain uses TRBV5-1 with TRBJ1-1, with D maybe TRBD1 (5 bases). Per germline, CDR1 SGHRS and CDR2 YFSETQ. The CDR3 contains 14 residues. V lost 7 bases to trimming and J lost 2 bases, with 15 bases between them. In nucleotides, the CDR3 is TGCGCCAGCCGTTCGGGGCAGGGCAACACTGAAGCTTTCTTT. Its protein product is CASRSGQGNTEAFF.

The chain joins TRBV9 to TRBJ2-3, with TRBD2 identical over 11 bases. This CDR3 spans 17 amino acids. V lost 0 bases, J lost 4 bases, and 7 bases stayed unmatched. Per germline, CDR1 SGDLS and CDR2 YYNGEE. The CDR3 nucleotides read TGTGCCAGCAGCGTAGCCTTTAGCGGGAGGGCCGCAGATACGCAGTATTTT. Translating gives CASSVAFSGRAADTQYF. The variable domain in full, completed from reference TRBV9 and TRBJ2-3, reads DSGVTQTPKHLITATGQRVTLRCSPRSGDLSVYWYQQSLDQGLQFLIQYYNGEERAKGNILERFSAQQFPDLHSELNLSSLELGDSALYFCASSVAFSGRAADTQYFGPGTRLTVL.

This chain uses TRBV11-1 with TRBJ2-5; D gene uncertain. The germline V and J ends were trimmed by 7 bases and 4 bases, with 16 bases remaining between them. The CDR3 has 14 amino acids. Germline CDR1 SGHAT, CDR2 FQDESV (reference sequence). The CDR3 nucleotides read TGTGCCAGCACCCCGGGTGGCCGTGGAGAGACCCAGTACTTC. Amino acids: CASTPGGRGETQYF.

The chain joins TRBV29-1 to TRBJ2-3; possibly TRBD1 for D (5 bases). This CDR3 contains 14 residues. Per the germline V gene, CDR1 is SQVTM and CDR2 is ANQGSEA. V was cut by 1 base and J by 5 bases, with 13 bases left in between. In nucleotides, the CDR3 is TGCAGCGTTGAAGGGCTCGAAAGGGGAGATACGCAGTATTTT. Translated, it gives CSVEGLERGDTQYF.

The chain combines TRBV6-1 with TRBJ1-5; 8 bases match TRBD1. V trimming: 8 bases; J trimming: 4 bases; junction bases outside the gene matches: 1. The CDR3 is 12 residues long. CDR1 MNHNS and CDR2 SASEGT come from the germline V gene. CDR3 loop: CASGQGNQPQHF. In DNA, the CDR3 is TGTGCCAGCGGACAGGGAAATCAGCCCCAGCATTTT.

The CDR3 DNA follows: TGCGCCAGCAGACATATGAGCCAGGGGGGTAATACGCAGTATTTT. Protein sequence: CASRHMSQGGNTQYF. The J gene is TRBJ2-3, the V gene TRBV4-1, with a tentative D call TRBD1 (7 bases). Germline V gene sequence: CDR1 MGHRA, CDR2 YSYEKL. This CDR3 is built from 15 residues. V was shortened by 6 bases and J by 7 bases, with 20 bases between the two germline ends.

The genes are TRBV10-3 and TRBJ2-7; D perhaps matches TRBD2 (6 bases). The CDR3 runs 14 residues. The V gene lost 10 bases and the J gene lost 2 bases, with 18 bases spanning the gap. Germline CDR1 and CDR2: ENHRY and SYGVKD. CDR3 in DNA: TGTGCCACCCGTACCGGGACTGCAACCTACGAGCAGTACTTC. Protein product: CATRTGTATYEQYF.

J is TRBJ2-4 and V is TRBV29-1, with a tentative D call TRBD2 (6 bases). Germline values: CDR1 SQVTM, CDR2 ANQGSEA. CDR3 length: 11 residues. V lost 4 bases and J lost 7, with 8 bases in between. The CDR3 DNA reads TGCAGCGTTGCTGCGGGGAACATTCAGTACTTC. This sequence encodes CSVAAGNIQYF.

This clone showed up just once. V is TRBV7-2 and J is TRBJ2-7; 8 bases are shared with TRBD2. Germline loops: CDR1 SGHTA, CDR2 FQGNSA. Germline trimming cut 3 bases from V and 3 bases from J; bases unmatched to any gene: 10. The CDR3 is made up of 16 amino acids. CDR3 DNA: TGTGCCAGCAGCTTGAGGGGCGGACTAGCCAGCTACGAGCAGTACTTC. Translation gives CASSLRGGLASYEQYF.

The chain links TRBV11-3 to TRBJ2-1; 8 bases are a match to TRBD2. V shed 5 bases, J shed 8 bases, and the junction held 14 bases outside the gene matches. CDR3 length: 16 residues. CDR1 and CDR2 from the germline V gene are SGHNT and YENEEA. CDR3: CASSLGLSGVGDEQFF. DNA of the CDR3: TGTGCCAGCAGCCTCGGGCTTAGCGGGGTAGGCGATGAGCAGTTCTTC.

The V gene is TRBV7-9, the J gene TRBJ2-7; no clear D. The CDR3 is 14 residues long. Trimming took off 6 bases at V and 2 bases at J, with 14 bases between the two ends. CDR1 and CDR2 (germline): SEHNR, FQNEAQ (reference sequence). The CDR3 region has the DNA TGTGCCAGCAGTTCCGCGCGGATAACCTACGAGCAGTACTTC. It specifies CASSSARITYEQYF.

This clone has just a few counts. The rearrangement joins TRBV19 to TRBJ1-5; TRBD1 matches 7 bases. V trimming: 5 bases; J trimming: 2 bases; junction bases outside the gene matches: 3. CDR3 length equals 14 residues. Germline CDR1 is LNHDA and CDR2 is SQIVND (reference sequence). CDR3 nucleotide sequence: TGTGCCAGTAGTGGTACAGGGGGCAATCAGCCCCAGCATTTT. It translates to CASSGTGGNQPQHF.

The chain couples TRBV10-1 to TRBJ2-5, with 9 bases matching TRBD1. This CDR3 contains 15 residues. The germline gives CDR1 WNHNN, CDR2 SYGVQD (reference sequence). Trimming cost V 3 bases and J 4 bases; bases outside gene matches: 6. CDR3: CASSDRTGDRETQYF. The CDR3 DNA reads as TGCGCCAGCAGTGACAGGACAGGGGATAGAGAGACCCAGTACTTC.

The J gene is TRBJ1-3, the V gene TRBV7-9; D remains ambiguous. The CDR3 is 14 residues long. Trimming left V 5 bases short and J 0 bases short, with 8 bases between. Germline V lookup: CDR1 SEHNR, CDR2 FQNEAQ (reference sequence). The CDR3 DNA reads as TGTGCCAGCAGCACGCGGATCTCTGGAAACACCATATATTTT. It yields the protein CASSTRISGNTIYF.

The gene calls are TRBV4-1 and TRBJ2-3, with 10 positions matching TRBD2. CDR3 size: 15 residues. The ends lost 0 bases at V and 6 bases at J; junction bases unmatched: 3. The germline gives CDR1 MGHRA, CDR2 YSYEKL. The DNA of the CDR3 is TGCGCCAGCAGCCAAGACCTAGCGGGAGTGGATACGCAGTATTTT. Encoded protein: CASSQDLAGVDTQYF.

The rearrangement links TRBV6-5 to TRBJ2-1; tentatively, D is TRBD2 (6 bases). The ends were cut back, 7 bases at V and 0 bases at J, with 13 bases in the middle. CDR3 length equals 15 residues. From germline, CDR1 is MNHEY and CDR2 SVGAGI. The CDR3 region is CASTWRDPSYNEQFF. CDR3 nucleotide sequence: TGTGCCAGCACGTGGCGGGACCCCTCCTACAATGAGCAGTTCTTC.

The chain employs TRBV14 and TRBJ2-2, with 13 bases that match TRBD2. The CDR3 sequence is 18 residues long. J was trimmed by 0 bases and V by 4 bases; bases with no gene match: 5. Germline V lookup: CDR1 SGHDN, CDR2 FVKESK. The DNA for the CDR3 is TGTGCCAGCAGCCTTCGGACTAGCGGGAGACCGAACACCGGGGAGCTGTTTTTT. This translates into CASSLRTSGRPNTGELFF.

This clone showed up just a few times. The genes are TRBV10-3 and TRBJ1-1; a possible D gene is TRBD1 (5 bases). The CDR3 totals 14 residues. V lost 0 bases, J lost 1 base, and 6 bases lay in between. CDR1 and CDR2 from the germline V gene are ENHRY and SYGVKD. Written as DNA, the CDR3 is TGTGCCATCAGTGAGTCCGGGGCGAACACTGAAGCTTTCTTT. Translated, it gives CAISESGANTEAFF.

The gene calls are TRBV2 and TRBJ1-2, with no clear D. CDR1 is SNHLY, CDR2 FYNNEI, per germline. This CDR3 has 14 residues. The V end lost 6 bases, the J end lost 4 bases, and 15 bases lay between the germline ends. The CDR3 nucleotides are TGTGCCAGCAGGGCAGGAATCTCGTTCTATGGCTACACCTTC. It yields the protein CASRAGISFYGYTF.

The CDR3 nucleotides read TGTGCCAGCAGCTTAGAGAACGAGCAGTACTTC. Its translation is CASSLENEQYF. The V call is TRBV5-4, the J call TRBJ2-7; the D is unclear. The ends were cut back, 2 bases at V and 5 bases at J, with 5 bases in the middle. This CDR3 contains 11 residues. CDR1 is SGHNT, CDR2 YYREEE, per germline (reference sequence).